This T cell receptor beta chain comes out of a study of OX40 agonist ivuxolimab in advanced cancers. At the level of the study: A history of anti-PD-1, anti-PD-L1 or anti-CTLA-4 therapy was acceptable, and over 30% had some.

As to this clone: The antigen is undetermined.

Study-wide findings and caveats: A proportion of nonresponders additionally exhibited low normalized T-cell clonal expansion. CD4+ T cells averaged fewer expanded clones than CD8+ T cells.

Blood draws occurred at baseline, cycle 4 day 1, and cycle 7 day 1. From germline, CDR1 is MNHEY and CDR2 SVGAGI. Trimming left V 2 bases short and J 2 bases short, with 10 bases between. The length of the CDR3 is 15 residues. The method was immunoSEQ multiplex PCR; TCRdb's version includes in-frame clones alone and lacks a portion of them. The data hold about 46,000 clones, with roughly nine tenths observed a single time. This TCR came from an adult with an advanced solid tumor such as melanoma, head and neck, liver or kidney cancer. The chain has TRBV6-5 and TRBJ2-1; D remains unclear. This material consisted of CD4+ or CD8+ T cells sorted from blood, taken in a trial of the OX40 agonist ivuxolimab. The CDR3, as DNA: TGTGCCAGCAGTTACGGTCAGAATGCCTACAATGAGCAGTTCTTC. Translated: CASSYGQNAYNEQFF.